This TCR beta chain was captured by sequencing in a study of shared T cell receptors in the human thymus. The germline CDR1 and CDR2 sequences are SEHNR and FQNEAQ (reference sequence). The V gene lost 3 bases and the J gene lost 4 bases, with 8 bases spanning the gap. This CDR3 is 13 amino acids long. The data were produced by immunoSEQ multiplex PCR, yet TCRdb's version contains in-frame clones alone and is incomplete. The sample consists of approximately 490,000 clones, approximately 80% of them appearing once. The data also belong to a second study, concerning human thymus T cells. This second study says: Donation came from healthy Finnish infants having corrective surgery for congenital heart defects. Thymus tissue for the work was resected from patients undergoing corrective heart surgery. Within thymic and blood repertoires, V and J gene usage appeared to be biased. Related research found strongly overlapping thymic repertoires in unrelated individuals.

V usage is TRBV7-9 and J usage is TRBJ2-3; the D is unclear. The receptor was isolated from a boy in the first two years of life with a congenital heart defect. What was sequenced was thymocytes. The CDR3 sequence: CASSFNAADTQYF. CDR3 coding DNA: TGTGCCAGCAGCTTTAATGCGGCAGATACGCAGTATTTT.